The text below deals with one T cell receptor (beta chain). A junction boundary mismatches the germline segment, possibly from a read error. The sample originates from a study of identical twins. Germline CDR1 is SQVTM and CDR2 is ANQGSEA. CDR3 length: 11 amino acids. A single record per CDR3 protein comes from TCRdb applying MiXCR to the 5' RACE reads. The sample lists some 1,600,000 distinct CDR3 sequences, around 33% seen once, with roughly 0.3% in the top ten. This sequence joins TRBV29-1 and TRBJ1-4, with D perhaps TRBD1 (5 bases). The receptor was derived from a newborn girl in good health. The source material was cord blood. The CDR3 DNA reads TGCAGCGTTGCCAGGGATGAAGAACTGTTTTTT. It codes for CSVARDEELFF.